Each of the 21 T cell receptor beta chains below was sequenced from the same sample in a study of OX40 agonist ivuxolimab in advanced cancers. Clones were read by immunoSEQ multiplex PCR, and TCRdb kept only the in-frame ones, dropping some. This table holds some 100,000 clones, about 84% found once. The sequences come from CD4+ or CD8+ T cells sorted from blood, collected in a trial of the OX40 agonist ivuxolimab. The receptors shown here come from an adult with an advanced solid tumor such as melanoma, head and neck, liver or kidney cancer.

This clone was seen more than once but under ten times. The chain couples TRBV7-2 to TRBJ2-7; TRBD2 matches 11 bases. The CDR3 spans 16 residues. Germline-derived CDR1 and CDR2 are SGHTA and FQGNSA. Trimming at V came to 2 bases and at J to 0 bases, leaving 3 bases not matched to a gene. For the CDR3, the DNA is TGTGCCAGCAGCTTAACTAGCGGGGGAAGCTCCTACGAGCAGTACTTC. It yields the protein CASSLTSGGSSYEQYF.

V and J are TRBV29-1 and TRBJ1-2, with 7 positions matching TRBD1. Germline loops: CDR1 SQVTM, CDR2 ANQGSEA. The CDR3 consists of 12 residues. The V gene end was trimmed by 6 bases and the J gene end by 2 bases; junction bases not matched to a gene: 3. CDR3: CSVGTANYGYTF. DNA for the CDR3: TGCAGCGTGGGGACAGCAAACTATGGCTACACCTTC.

J is TRBJ2-2 and V is TRBV9, with D perhaps TRBD2 (6 bases). Trimming left V 3 bases short and J 10 bases short, with 13 bases between. This CDR3 region has 13 residues. Germline V lookup: CDR1 SGDLS, CDR2 YYNGEE. In DNA, the CDR3 is TGTGCCAGCAGCGCGCGGGACTCTAAGGAGCTGTTTTTT. This codes for CASSARDSKELFF.

This chain joins TRBV15 and TRBJ1-1, with D possibly matching TRBD1 (6 bases). With 1 base removed from V and 0 bases from J, the gap between germline ends came to 6 bases. From germline, CDR1 is LNHNV and CDR2 YYDKDF (reference sequence). This CDR3 has 14 amino acids. CDR3 amino acids: CATSRGTVNTEAFF. The CDR3, as DNA: TGTGCCACCAGCAGAGGGACAGTGAACACTGAAGCTTTCTTT.

This clone appeared a single time. This chain uses TRBV19 with TRBJ2-2, with 7 bases identical to TRBD1. The CDR3 runs 18 residues. V trimming: 5 bases; J trimming: 5 bases; junction bases outside the gene matches: 17. The germline CDR1 and CDR2 sequences are LNHDA and SQIVND (reference sequence). Written as DNA, the CDR3 is TGTGCCAGTAGTCATCCCTACAGGGGTGAAAAAACTACCGGGGAGCTGTTTTTT. Protein: CASSHPYRGEKTTGELFF.

The V and J genes are TRBV5-6 and TRBJ2-1; TRBD2 agrees at 11 bases. Trimming cost V 5 bases and J 7 bases; bases outside gene matches: 11. CDR3 length: 16 residues. Per germline, CDR1 SGHDT and CDR2 YYEEEE. The CDR3 nucleotides are TGTGCCAGCAGAAGAGAAACGGGACTAGCGGTTAATGAGCAGTTCTTC. As protein: CASRRETGLAVNEQFF.

The chain is built from TRBV2 and TRBJ1-5; D not resolved. This CDR3 has 16 amino acids. The V gene lost 8 bases and the J gene lost 0 bases, with 17 bases spanning the gap. CDR1 SNHLY and CDR2 FYNNEI come from the germline V gene. In DNA, the CDR3 is TGTGCCAGCGGGGAACACAGTCCTTATAGCAATCAGCCCCAGCATTTT. The encoded protein is CASGEHSPYSNQPQHF.

This clone was detected a few times. The chain combines TRBV2 with TRBJ1-5, with a tentative D call TRBD1 (5 bases). CDR1 is SNHLY and CDR2 is FYNNEI in the germline V gene. The CDR3 covers 11 residues. V lost 5 bases, J lost 11 bases, and 10 bases lay in between. The CDR3 DNA reads TGTGCCAGCAGTTTACAGGAGTCCCAGCATTTT. Its translation: CASSLQESQHF.

The chain joins TRBV7-2 to TRBJ2-1; D is unclear. The germline CDR1 and CDR2 sequences are SGHTA and FQGNSA. V was shortened by 5 bases and J by 5 bases, with 10 bases between the two germline ends. This CDR3 comprises 13 residues. DNA for the CDR3: TGTGCCAGCAGCGCCGGCCGTAACAATGAGCAGTTCTTC. It is translated as CASSAGRNNEQFF.

The gene calls are TRBV7-3 and TRBJ2-7; D is undetermined. Trimming removed 5 bases from V and 5 bases from J, with 13 bases in between. Looked up from germline, CDR1 is SGHTA and CDR2 is FQGTGA. This CDR3 spans 13 amino acids. The CDR3 sequence is CASSPFSIHEQYF. The CDR3 nucleotides read TGTGCCAGCAGCCCCTTCTCGATCCACGAGCAGTACTTC.

V usage is TRBV9 and J usage is TRBJ2-1, with D uncertain. V was clipped by 0 bases and J by 8 bases, with 6 bases between them. This CDR3 region has 12 residues. CDR1 SGDLS and CDR2 YYNGEE come from the germline V gene. The CDR3 reads CASSVAGDEQFF. As DNA, the CDR3 is TGTGCCAGCAGCGTAGCTGGGGATGAGCAGTTCTTC.

The chain's CDR3 is CASSLIPKIGSSGNTIYF. CDR3 coding DNA: TGTGCCAGCAGCCTGATCCCCAAGATCGGCAGCTCTGGAAACACCATATATTTT. The V call is TRBV5-6, the J call TRBJ1-3; no clear D. Germline CDR1 is SGHDT and CDR2 is YYEEEE. The V gene lost 4 bases and the J gene lost 0 bases, with 20 bases spanning the gap. The CDR3 consists of 18 residues.

This clone was seen only once. The chain has TRBV10-3 and TRBJ2-3; 13 nucleotides match TRBD2. CDR3 length equals 16 residues. Looked up from germline, CDR1 is ENHRY and CDR2 is SYGVKD. Trimming cost V 4 bases and J 5 bases; bases outside gene matches: 6. The CDR3 coding sequence is TGTGCCATCAGTGCGAGGACTAGCGGGAGTGTAGATACGCAGTATTTT. Translation: CAISARTSGSVDTQYF.

The rearrangement links TRBV6-6 to TRBJ1-5; the D is unclear. The V end lost 6 bases, the J end lost 11 bases, and 20 bases lay between the germline ends. Germline CDR1 MNHNY, CDR2 SVGAGI (reference sequence). The CDR3 length is 14 residues. The CDR3 sequence is CASSPGSAPGSQHF. The CDR3 nucleotides read TGTGCCAGCAGCCCCGGATCGGCACCGGGGTCCCAGCATTTT.

This chain joins TRBV4-1 and TRBJ2-3; tentatively, D is TRBD2 (6 bases). With 2 bases removed from V and 4 bases from J, the gap between germline ends came to 22 bases. The CDR3 spans 18 residues. Germline CDR1 reads MGHRA; CDR2 reads YSYEKL. The CDR3 reads CASSQPLATIRDSDTQYF. In nucleotides, the CDR3 is TGCGCCAGCAGCCAACCCCTGGCTACGATCAGGGACTCAGATACGCAGTATTTT.

This clone was seen only a few times. The V and J genes are TRBV7-6 and TRBJ2-7; D is possibly TRBD2 (6 bases). CDR1 is SGHVS, CDR2 FNYEAQ, per germline. The CDR3 length is 13 residues. V lost 5 bases to trimming and J lost 6 bases, with 14 bases between them. The CDR3: CASSTAQGGEQYF. The CDR3 bases are TGTGCCAGCAGCACTGCCCAGGGAGGCGAGCAGTACTTC.

This rearrangement joins TRBV5-6 to TRBJ1-4; D is undetermined. Trimming pared 1 base from V and 0 bases from J, leaving 16 bases between. The germline V gene has CDR1 SGHDT and CDR2 YYEEEE. There are 18 residues in the CDR3. The CDR3 bases are TGTGCCAGCAGCTTGTACACGGCAGCCTCTGCAACTAATGAAAAACTGTTTTTT. It is translated as CASSLYTAASATNEKLFF.

The chain recombines TRBV7-6 with TRBJ2-3, with D possibly matching TRBD2 (5 bases). The V gene lost 2 bases and the J gene lost 1 base, with 13 bases spanning the gap. Germline CDR1 and CDR2: SGHVS and FNYEAQ. The CDR3 length is 16 residues. CDR3 coding DNA: TGTGCCAGCAGCTTACCCGCCCGGGGTGGCACAGATACGCAGTATTTT. This encodes CASSLPARGGTDTQYF. The variable domain in full, with the rest retrieved from reference TRBV7-6 and TRBJ2-3, is GAGVSQSPRYKVTKRGQDVALRCDPISGHVSLYWYRQALGQGPEFLTYFNYEAQQDKSGLPNDRFSAERPEGSISTLTIQRTEQRDSAMYRCASSLPARGGTDTQYFGPGTRLTVL.

The chain combines TRBV7-3 with TRBJ1-1; D remains ambiguous. Trimming left V 0 bases short and J 1 base short, with 9 bases between. Per germline, CDR1 SGHTA and CDR2 FQGTGA. CDR3 length: 15 amino acids. The CDR3 DNA reads TGTGCCAGCAGCTTAACGGCGGGAGGGAACACTGAAGCTTTCTTT. Encoded protein: CASSLTAGGNTEAFF.

Only a few counts were recorded for this clone. The CDR3, as DNA: TGTGCCAGCTCCCAGAATGGGCCCCAGCATTTT. This translates into CASSQNGPQHF. The chain joins TRBV18 to TRBJ1-5; D is ambiguous. Trimming left V 6 bases short and J 9 bases short, with 9 bases between. This CDR3 is 11 amino acids long. CDR1 is KGHSH, CDR2 LQKENI, per germline.

The rearrangement uses TRBV2 and TRBJ2-1, with 7 bases that match TRBD2. The CDR3 runs to 13 residues. The V gene's germline CDR1 is SNHLY and CDR2 FYNNEI. With 6 bases clipped from V and 6 bases from J, the junction kept 5 bases outside the gene matches. Written as DNA, the CDR3 is TGTGCCAGCAGAGGACCTAGCGGCAATGAGCAGTTCTTC. This translates into CASRGPSGNEQFF.